The clone carrying this T cell receptor (beta chain) occurred a few times. The antigen remains unidentified. The data were obtained in a study of human T cells and chemical hapten exposure. Study observations and caveats: With regard to DPC sensitization, TCRs above 1 in 1000 frequency did not change.

TCRdb re-analysed the 5' RACE reads in MiXCR, keeping a single row per CDR3 protein. The sample shows about 120,000 distinct CDR3 sequences, roughly 19% of them seen only once. Trimming left V 0 bases short and J 2 bases short, with 17 bases between. Germline V gives CDR1 DFQATT, CDR2 SNEGSKA (reference sequence). The CDR3 is made up of 16 amino acids. Unfractionated whole blood yielded total RNA. The gene calls are TRBV20-1 and TRBJ2-7, with a weak D call TRBD2 (6 bases). This receptor was obtained from a human donor in good health. CDR3 loop: CSARDGRGILTYEQYF. The DNA for the CDR3 is TGCAGTGCTAGAGATGGGCGCGGGATCCTTACCTACGAGCAGTACTTC.